One and the same sample provided the 18 T cell receptor beta chains below, sequenced in a study of primary melanoma T cells and metastatic recurrence. The table came from immunoSEQ multiplex PCR; TCRdb's copy has only in-frame clones and leaves some out. The sample lists 600 to 750 clones, over 80% occurring once. Material for sequencing was melanoma tumor tissue. The receptors derive from a human donor with melanoma.

By share, this clone counts as hyperexpanded. V usage is TRBV23-1 and J usage is TRBJ2-3; TRBD1 might be the D (6 bases). TRBV23-1 is an ORF, and what it does is uncertain. The CDR3 covers 15 residues. V was shortened by 6 bases and J by 0 bases, with 13 bases between the two germline ends. In DNA, the CDR3 is TGCGCCAGCAGCCCCTGGACAGCTAGCACAGATACGCAGTATTTT. This gives the protein CASSPWTASTDTQYF.

The chain couples TRBV19 to TRBJ2-7; 9 bases are a match to TRBD2. Germline CDR1 is LNHDA and CDR2 is SQIVND (reference sequence). CDR3 length: 15 residues. Trimming took 3 bases from V and 3 from J; bases not matched to a gene: 6. CDR3 loop: CASSITLAGFYEQYF. CDR3 coding DNA: TGTGCCAGTAGTATTACGCTAGCGGGGTTCTACGAGCAGTACTTC.

This clone was counted once. The chain joins TRBV11-3 to TRBJ1-5; the D is unclear. The V end was cut by 4 bases, the J end by 3 bases, with 13 bases between. This CDR3 region has 15 residues. Germline V gene sequence: CDR1 SGHNT, CDR2 YENEEA. Written as DNA, the CDR3 is TGTGCCAGCAGCTCCGCAGGCGTTATCAATCAGCCCCAGCATTTT. It is translated as CASSSAGVINQPQHF.

In this sample, this clone turned up once. J is TRBJ2-1 and V is TRBV15, with D possibly being TRBD1 or TRBD2 (5 bases each). Deletions cut 3 bases from V and 0 bases from J, with 9 bases between. The CDR3 runs 15 residues. CDR1 is LNHNV and CDR2 is YYDKDF in the germline V gene (reference sequence). As DNA, the CDR3 is TGTGCCACCAGCAGGAGGGGCGACTCCTACAATGAGCAGTTCTTC. Translation gives CATSRRGDSYNEQFF.

The chain employs TRBV6-8 and TRBJ2-5; D possibly corresponds to TRBD2 (5 bases). V was trimmed by 8 bases and J by 7 bases, leaving 20 bases between them. There are 14 residues in the CDR3. Germline V gene data show CDR1 as MNHGY and CDR2 as SAAAGT. CDR3 nucleotide sequence: TGTGCCAGCTTAGACCGGGGTGCCTCATGGACCCAGTACTTC. Protein sequence: CASLDRGASWTQYF.

The chain couples TRBV23-1 to TRBJ1-1; D remains ambiguous. TRBV23-1 is known as an ORF, though its function is uncertain. Trimming cost V 6 bases and J 1 base, with 12 bases left between them. This CDR3 region has 14 residues. The DNA for the CDR3 is TGCGCCAGCAGCCAAGAGTCCGGGAACACTGAAGCTTTCTTT. Protein product: CASSQESGNTEAFF.

J is TRBJ1-1 and V is TRBV6-8, with 8 bases matching TRBD1. J was trimmed by 3 bases and V by 5 bases; bases with no gene match: 2. Germline CDR1 and CDR2: MNHGY and SAAAGT. The CDR3 has 13 amino acids. The CDR3 loop is CASSQQGDTEAFF. CDR3 bases: TGTGCCAGCAGTCAACAGGGGGACACTGAAGCTTTCTTT.

The V call is TRBV5-1, the J call TRBJ1-1; D not resolved. The CDR3 is made up of 15 amino acids. CDR1 is SGHRS and CDR2 is YFSETQ in the germline V gene. V lost 0 bases to trimming and J lost 3 bases, with 12 bases between them. The chain's CDR3 is CASSLAGGVHTEAFF. The CDR3 region has the DNA TGCGCCAGCAGCTTGGCCGGCGGGGTACACACTGAAGCTTTCTTT.

In the case of this clone: A junction boundary mismatches the germline segment, possibly from a read error. The genes are TRBV11-3 and TRBJ2-7; unclear D gene. This CDR3 spans 15 amino acids. Germline V lookup: CDR1 SGHNT, CDR2 YENEEA. CDR3 region: CASSQSPLPSYEQYF. In DNA form, the CDR3 reads TGTGCCAGCAGCCAATCACCTCTTCCCTCCTATGAGCAGTACTTC.

The V and J genes are TRBV6-8 and TRBJ1-1, with a tentative D call TRBD1 (6 bases). CDR3 length equals 14 residues. The V end lost 7 bases, the J end lost 7 bases, and 19 bases lay between the germline ends. Germline CDR1 is MNHGY and CDR2 is SAAAGT. CDR3 nucleotide sequence: TGTGCCAGCACAAAGGACAGCCAAGGTGGTGAAGCTTTCTTT. This codes for CASTKDSQGGEAFF.

The V and J genes are TRBV28 and TRBJ1-4, with D unclear. Germline V CDR1 and CDR2: MDHEN, SYDVKM. Trimming removed 2 bases from V and 0 bases from J, with 13 bases in between. The CDR3 is 17 amino acids. The CDR3 DNA sequence: TGTGCCAGCAGTTTAGTGAGACTAGCTACAACTAATGAAAAACTGTTTTTT. As protein: CASSLVRLATTNEKLFF.

The rearrangement uses TRBV11-3 and TRBJ2-7; perhaps TRBD2 as D (6 bases). CDR1 and CDR2 (germline): SGHNT, YENEEA. V lost 2 bases, J lost 4 bases, and 18 bases lay in between. CDR3 length: 16 residues. Here the CDR3 reads CASSLRADAGRYEQYF. The DNA of the CDR3 is TGTGCCAGCAGCTTAAGGGCCGATGCGGGAAGGTACGAGCAGTACTTC.

As concerns this clone: A nucleotide was unread or ambiguous, so the corresponding amino acid is written X. The gene calls are TRBV19 and TRBJ2-5, with D perhaps TRBD1 (5 bases). This CDR3 region has 14 residues. Per the germline V gene, CDR1 is LNHDA and CDR2 is SQIVND (reference sequence). Trimming left V 3 bases short and J 4 bases short, with 12 bases between. CDR3 coding DNA: TGTGCCAGTAGTATRGGTGGGGCAGGAGAGACCCAGTACTTC. Its protein product is CASSXGGAGETQYF.

J is TRBJ2-3 and V is TRBV4-1; no reliable D call. V was pared by 0 bases and J by 7 bases, with 8 bases between. The V gene's germline CDR1 is MGHRA and CDR2 YSYEKL. The CDR3 contains 13 residues. The chain's CDR3 is CASSQDRYNTQYF. CDR3 DNA sequence: TGCGCCAGCAGCCAAGATCGCTACAATACGCAGTATTTT.

This clone has a handful of counts. This chain joins TRBV11-3 and TRBJ1-5, with a weak D call TRBD1 (6 bases). The V end lost 1 base, the J end lost 3 bases, and 10 bases lay between the germline ends. Germline lookup yields CDR1 SGHNT and CDR2 YENEEA. CDR3 length: 15 residues. DNA of the CDR3: TGTGCCAGCAGCTTAGGTCGACAGGTCAATCAGCCCCAGCATTTT. This encodes CASSLGRQVNQPQHF.

The V gene is TRBV10-2, the J gene TRBJ1-5; tentatively, D is TRBD1 (6 bases). The CDR3 is made up of 15 amino acids. CDR1 and CDR2 (germline): WSHSY, SAAADI. The ends were cut back, 6 bases at V and 1 base at J, with 13 bases in the middle. The CDR3 reads CASRANTGSNQPQHF. DNA of the CDR3: TGCGCCAGCAGGGCCAATACAGGGAGCAATCAGCCCCAGCATTTT.

There are a few counts of this clone. The genes are TRBV19 and TRBJ1-4; D unclear. V was clipped by 7 bases and J by 7 bases, with 16 bases between them. Germline lookup yields CDR1 LNHDA and CDR2 SQIVND (reference sequence). The CDR3 runs 14 residues. CDR3 nucleotide sequence: TGTGCCAGTACCCAGCGGGGTAGGATTGAAAAACTGTTTTTT. It codes for CASTQRGRIEKLFF.

The J gene is TRBJ2-5, the V gene TRBV7-4, with D possibly being TRBD2 (7 bases). Trimming stripped 2 bases from V and 5 bases from J, with 12 bases between. The CDR3 spans 14 residues. Germline V gene data show CDR1 as SGHVT and CDR2 as SQSDAQ. CDR3 sequence: CASSLRGGGETQYF. The CDR3 DNA follows: TGTGCCAGCAGCTTACGCGGGGGCGGGGAGACCCAGTACTTC. The variable domain in full, completed from reference TRBV7-4 and TRBJ2-5, reads GAGVSQSPRYKVAKRGRDVALRCDSISGHVTLYWYRQTLGQGSEVLTYSQSDAQRDKSGRPSGRFSAERPERSVSTLKIQRTEQGDSAVYLCASSLRGGGETQYFGPGTRLLVL.